Included here is one T cell receptor (beta chain) sequence, with context. Antigen: not known. This entry belongs to a study of graft-versus-host responses after intestinal transplantation. Study context: Recipients were given multivisceral, liver-intestinal, or isolated intestinal transplants. General study points: Some GvH clones were seen earlier in gut or blood, suggesting intestinal origin.

Profiling relied on immunoSEQ multiplex PCR, and the TCRdb table lists in-frame clones only, not all of them. The sample has some 70,000 clones; roughly 87% are singletons. The sequenced sample was unstimulated CD8+ T cells sorted from spleen or lymph node cells, obtained before transplant. This TCR was recovered from a human donor who was the organ donor for an intestinal transplant.

The CDR3 region is CASSEPIDGENTIGEQFF. The CDR3, as DNA: TGTGCCAGCAGTGAACCCATCGACGGAGAAAATACAATCGGGGAGCAGTTCTTC. This chain connects TRBV2 to TRBJ2-1; D unclear. The CDR3 length is 18 residues. V lost 2 bases, J lost 10 bases, and 27 bases lay in between. Per the germline V gene, CDR1 is SNHLY and CDR2 is FYNNEI.